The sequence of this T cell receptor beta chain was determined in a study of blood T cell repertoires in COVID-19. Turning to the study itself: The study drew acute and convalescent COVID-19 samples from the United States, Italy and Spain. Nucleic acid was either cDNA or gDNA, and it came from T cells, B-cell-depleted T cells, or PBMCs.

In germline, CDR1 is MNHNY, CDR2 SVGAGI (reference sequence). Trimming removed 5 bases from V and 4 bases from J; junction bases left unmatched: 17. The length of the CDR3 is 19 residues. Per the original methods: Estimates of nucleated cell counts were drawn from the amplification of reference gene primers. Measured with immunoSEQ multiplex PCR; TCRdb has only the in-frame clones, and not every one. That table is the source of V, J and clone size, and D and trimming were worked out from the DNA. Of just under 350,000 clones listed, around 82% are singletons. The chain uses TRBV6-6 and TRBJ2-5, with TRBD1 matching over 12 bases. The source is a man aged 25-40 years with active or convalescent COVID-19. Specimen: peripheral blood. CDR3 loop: CASSRSSGTGGVIRETQYF. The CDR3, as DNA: TGTGCCAGCAGTCGCAGTTCCGGGACAGGGGGCGTAATTCGAGAGACCCAGTACTTC.